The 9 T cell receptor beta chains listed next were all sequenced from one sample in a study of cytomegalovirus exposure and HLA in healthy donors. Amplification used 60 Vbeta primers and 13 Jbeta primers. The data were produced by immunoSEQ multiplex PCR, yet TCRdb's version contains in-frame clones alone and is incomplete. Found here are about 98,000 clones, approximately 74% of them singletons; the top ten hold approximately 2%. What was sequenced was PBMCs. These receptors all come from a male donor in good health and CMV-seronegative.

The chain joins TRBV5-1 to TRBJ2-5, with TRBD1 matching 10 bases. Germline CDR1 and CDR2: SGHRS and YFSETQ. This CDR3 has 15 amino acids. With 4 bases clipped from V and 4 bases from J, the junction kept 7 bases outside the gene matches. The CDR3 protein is CASSLGTGVAETQYF. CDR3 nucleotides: TGCGCCAGCAGCCTGGGGACAGGGGTTGCAGAGACCCAGTACTTC.

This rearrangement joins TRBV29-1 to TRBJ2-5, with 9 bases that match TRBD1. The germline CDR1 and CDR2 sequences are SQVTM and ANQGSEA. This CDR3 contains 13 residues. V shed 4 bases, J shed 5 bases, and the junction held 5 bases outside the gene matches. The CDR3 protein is CSVGDRAPETQYF. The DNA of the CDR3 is TGCAGCGTTGGGGACAGGGCCCCGGAGACCCAGTACTTC.

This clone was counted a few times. This CDR3 reads CASSLTSGQGMSTDTQYF. The CDR3, as DNA: TGTGCCAGCAGTTTGACCTCCGGACAGGGGATGAGCACAGATACGCAGTATTTT. V and J are TRBV28 and TRBJ2-3, with 9 bases fitting TRBD1. Germline CDR1 MDHEN, CDR2 SYDVKM. Trimming cost V 3 bases and J 0 bases; bases outside gene matches: 10. The length of the CDR3 is 18 residues.

CDR3 sequence (DNA): TGTGCCTGGAGTGGGTTAGGGGGCCTGGTCCACAATGAGCAGTTCTTC. It translates to CAWSGLGGLVHNEQFF. The chain couples TRBV30 to TRBJ2-1; 7 bases fit TRBD1. The CDR3 has 16 amino acids. V shed 1 base, J shed 5 bases, and the junction held 11 bases outside the gene matches. The germline V gene has CDR1 GTSNPN and CDR2 SVGIG (reference sequence).

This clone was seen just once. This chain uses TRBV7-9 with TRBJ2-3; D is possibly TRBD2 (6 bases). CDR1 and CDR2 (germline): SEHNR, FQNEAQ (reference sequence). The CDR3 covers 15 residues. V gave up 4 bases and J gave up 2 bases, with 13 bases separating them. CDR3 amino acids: CASSYYGSSTDTQYF. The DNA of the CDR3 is TGTGCCAGCAGCTATTACGGGAGCTCCACAGATACGCAGTATTTT.

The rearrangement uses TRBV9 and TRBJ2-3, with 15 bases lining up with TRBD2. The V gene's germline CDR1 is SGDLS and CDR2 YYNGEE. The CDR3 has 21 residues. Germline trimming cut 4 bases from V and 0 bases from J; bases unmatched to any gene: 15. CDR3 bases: TGTGCCAGCAGCCACCGGACTAGCGGGAGGGCCACGGGATCTAGCACAGATACGCAGTATTTT. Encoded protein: CASSHRTSGRATGSSTDTQYF.

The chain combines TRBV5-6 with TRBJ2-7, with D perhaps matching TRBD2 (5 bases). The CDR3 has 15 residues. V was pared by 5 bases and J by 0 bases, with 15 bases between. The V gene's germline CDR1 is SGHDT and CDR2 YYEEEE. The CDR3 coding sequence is TGTGCCAGCAGTCGGGGTCCGTTCCCCTCCTACGAGCAGTACTTC. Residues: CASSRGPFPSYEQYF.

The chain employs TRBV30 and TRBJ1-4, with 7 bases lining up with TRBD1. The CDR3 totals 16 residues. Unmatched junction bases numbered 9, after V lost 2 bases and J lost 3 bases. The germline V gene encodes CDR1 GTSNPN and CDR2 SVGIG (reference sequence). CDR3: CAWSTPRQGANEKLFF. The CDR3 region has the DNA TGTGCCTGGAGTACCCCCCGGCAGGGGGCTAATGAAAAACTGTTTTTT.

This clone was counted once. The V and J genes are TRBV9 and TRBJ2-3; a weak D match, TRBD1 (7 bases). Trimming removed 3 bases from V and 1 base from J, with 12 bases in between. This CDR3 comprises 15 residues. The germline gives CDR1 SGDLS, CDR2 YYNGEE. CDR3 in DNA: TGTGCCAGCAGCGAAGGGGGCGGGGGCACAGATACGCAGTATTTT. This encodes CASSEGGGGTDTQYF.